The 10 T cell receptor beta chains reported below all come from one sample, sequenced in a study of shared clonotypes between healthy human individuals. The protocol was immunoSEQ multiplex PCR, while the TCRdb copy is restricted to in-frame clones and leaves out a portion. The profile shows some 1 million clones, about three quarters of them singletons. Material for sequencing was memory CD4+ T cells sorted from blood. Subset in this sample: CD45RA-negative fraction. These receptors came from a man between 18 and 29 years old in good health.

V gene TRBV19 combines with J gene TRBJ2-5, with 9 bases that match TRBD2. This CDR3 is 13 amino acids long. The germline V gene encodes CDR1 LNHDA and CDR2 SQIVND (reference sequence). The trim removed 5 bases at V and 4 bases at J, leaving 2 bases unmatched. CDR3 residues: CASSLGLAETQYF. In DNA form, the CDR3 reads TGTGCCAGTAGTTTGGGACTAGCAGAGACCCAGTACTTC.

This clone occurred a few times. CDR3 sequence reads: CASSLDRAGSPLHF. In nucleotides, the CDR3 is TGTGCCAGCAGTTTAGACAGGGCAGGGTCACCCCTCCACTTT. J is TRBJ1-6 and V is TRBV27; 7 bases map to TRBD1. CDR3 size: 14 residues. V gave up 2 bases and J gave up 10 bases; unmatched junction bases: 5. Looked up from germline, CDR1 is MNHEY and CDR2 is SMNVEV (reference sequence).

The chain couples TRBV6-5 to TRBJ1-3; unclear D gene. The CDR3 runs 14 residues. The V gene's germline CDR1 is MNHEY and CDR2 SVGAGI. The V gene lost 7 bases and the J gene lost 4 bases, with 14 bases spanning the gap. The CDR3 DNA is TGTGCCAGCACGCCCGCGATCAGGGGAAACACCATATATTTT. Its translation is CASTPAIRGNTIYF.

The chain carries TRBV6-6 and TRBJ1-5; D uncertain. This CDR3 spans 13 amino acids. Trimming took 6 bases from V and 3 from J, leaving 9 bases between them. Germline loops: CDR1 MNHNY, CDR2 SVGAGI (reference sequence). The CDR3 DNA sequence: TGTGCCAGCAGACTCGACAACAATCAGCCCCAGCATTTT. Its translation is CASRLDNNQPQHF.

The V gene is TRBV9, the J gene TRBJ1-6; no reliable D call. Trimming took off 0 bases at V and 8 bases at J, with 9 bases between the two ends. CDR1 is SGDLS, CDR2 YYNGEE, per germline. The CDR3 covers 14 residues. CDR3 DNA sequence: TGTGCCAGCAGCGTAGTGGACCGAGATTCACCCCTCCACTTT. Translating gives CASSVVDRDSPLHF. Variable domain in full (rest from reference TRBV9 and TRBJ1-6): DSGVTQTPKHLITATGQRVTLRCSPRSGDLSVYWYQQSLDQGLQFLIQYYNGEERAKGNILERFSAQQFPDLHSELNLSSLELGDSALYFCASSVVDRDSPLHFGNGTRLTVT.

The rearrangement joins TRBV19 to TRBJ2-1; 7 bases are a match to TRBD1. There are 15 residues in the CDR3. V shed 3 bases and J 7 bases; nucleotides not matched to a gene: 9. Germline V gives CDR1 LNHDA, CDR2 SQIVND (reference sequence). For the CDR3, the DNA is TGTGCCAGTAGTATCGCGACAGGGTGGGGGAATGAGCAGTTCTTC. It is translated as CASSIATGWGNEQFF.

J is TRBJ2-7 and V is TRBV10-3, with 10 nucleotides matching TRBD2. The CDR3 runs 15 residues. The V gene end was trimmed by 4 bases and the J gene end by 0 bases; junction bases not matched to a gene: 3. Per the germline V gene, CDR1 is ENHRY and CDR2 is SYGVKD. The CDR3 loop is CAISGASGGSYEQYF. In DNA, the CDR3 is TGTGCCATCAGTGGGGCTAGCGGGGGCTCCTACGAGCAGTACTTC.

The CDR3 DNA reads TGTGCCAGCAGCGCTCGGGAGGGCACCTTGAACACTGAAGCTTTCTTT. Translation: CASSAREGTLNTEAFF. This chain uses TRBV9 with TRBJ1-1; D gene uncertain. V gave up 3 bases and J gave up 0 bases, with 15 bases separating them. The CDR3 is 16 amino acids. Germline V gives CDR1 SGDLS, CDR2 YYNGEE.

This clone occurred a few times. The chain joins TRBV9 to TRBJ1-2; a possible D gene is TRBD1 (5 bases). Germline assignment: CDR1 SGDLS and CDR2 YYNGEE. Trimming removed 0 bases at V and 4 bases at J, with 13 bases between. This CDR3 is built from 15 residues. The CDR3 DNA sequence: TGTGCCAGCAGCGTAGGAGGGGCTGGGACCTATGGCTACACCTTC. Its protein is CASSVGGAGTYGYTF.

This chain links TRBV30 with TRBJ1-2, with D unresolved. The germline V gene encodes CDR1 GTSNPN and CDR2 SVGIG (reference sequence). Trimming took 3 bases from V and 1 from J, leaving 12 bases between them. This CDR3 contains 14 residues. Here the CDR3 DNA reads TGTGCCTGGAGCATTGGGGTGGGTAACTATGGCTACACCTTC. Its protein product is CAWSIGVGNYGYTF.